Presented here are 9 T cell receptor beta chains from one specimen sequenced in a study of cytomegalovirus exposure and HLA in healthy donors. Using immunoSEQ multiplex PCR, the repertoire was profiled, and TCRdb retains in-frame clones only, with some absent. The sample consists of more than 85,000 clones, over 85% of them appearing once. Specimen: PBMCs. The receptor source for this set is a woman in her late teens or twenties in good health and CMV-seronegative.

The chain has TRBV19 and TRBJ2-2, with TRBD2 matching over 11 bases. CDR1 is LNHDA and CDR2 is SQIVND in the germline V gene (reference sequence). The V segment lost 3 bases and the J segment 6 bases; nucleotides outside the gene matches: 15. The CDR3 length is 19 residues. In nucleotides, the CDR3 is TGTGCCAGTAGTATGACCGACAGGGGACTAGCGGAGAGGGCCGGGGAGCTGTTTTTT. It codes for CASSMTDRGLAERAGELFF.

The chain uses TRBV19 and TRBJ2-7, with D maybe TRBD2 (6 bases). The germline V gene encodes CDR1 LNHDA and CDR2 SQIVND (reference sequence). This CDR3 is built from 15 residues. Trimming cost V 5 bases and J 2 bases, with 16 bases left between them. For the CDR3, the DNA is TGTGCCAGTAGTCCGGCTTTCGGCGGGACCTACGAGCAGTACTTC. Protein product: CASSPAFGGTYEQYF.

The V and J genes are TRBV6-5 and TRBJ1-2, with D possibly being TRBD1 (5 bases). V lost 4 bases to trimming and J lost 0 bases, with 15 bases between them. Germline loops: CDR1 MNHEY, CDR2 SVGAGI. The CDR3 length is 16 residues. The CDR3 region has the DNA TGTGCCAGCAGTTCCTTGGGCGGGGGACCTAACTATGGCTACACCTTC. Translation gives CASSSLGGGPNYGYTF.

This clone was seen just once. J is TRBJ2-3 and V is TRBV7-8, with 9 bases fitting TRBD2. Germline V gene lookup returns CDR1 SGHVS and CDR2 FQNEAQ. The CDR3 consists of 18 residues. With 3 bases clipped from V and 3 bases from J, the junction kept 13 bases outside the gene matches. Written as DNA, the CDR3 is TGTGCCAGCAGCTTTGTTAGCGTTCGGGCGGGAGGGACAGATACGCAGTATTTT. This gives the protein CASSFVSVRAGGTDTQYF.

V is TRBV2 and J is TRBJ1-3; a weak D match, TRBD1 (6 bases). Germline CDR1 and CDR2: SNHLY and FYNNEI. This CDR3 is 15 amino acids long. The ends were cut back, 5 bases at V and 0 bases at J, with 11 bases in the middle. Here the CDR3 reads CASSRYRASGNTIYF. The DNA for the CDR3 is TGTGCCAGCAGTCGATACAGGGCCTCTGGAAACACCATATATTTT.

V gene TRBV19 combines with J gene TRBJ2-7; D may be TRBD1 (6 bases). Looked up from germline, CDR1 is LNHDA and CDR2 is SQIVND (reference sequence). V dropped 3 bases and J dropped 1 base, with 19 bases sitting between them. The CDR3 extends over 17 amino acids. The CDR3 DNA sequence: TGTGCCAGTAGTATTTTGGGGACGACAGGTAGTTCCTACGAGCAGTACTTC. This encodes CASSILGTTGSSYEQYF.

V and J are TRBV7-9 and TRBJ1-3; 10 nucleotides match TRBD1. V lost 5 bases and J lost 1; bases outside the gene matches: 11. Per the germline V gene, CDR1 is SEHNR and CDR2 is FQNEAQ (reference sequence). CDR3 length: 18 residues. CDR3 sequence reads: CASSTPTRQGASGNTIYF. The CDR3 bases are TGTGCCAGCAGCACACCCACCCGACAGGGGGCATCTGGAAACACCATATATTTT.

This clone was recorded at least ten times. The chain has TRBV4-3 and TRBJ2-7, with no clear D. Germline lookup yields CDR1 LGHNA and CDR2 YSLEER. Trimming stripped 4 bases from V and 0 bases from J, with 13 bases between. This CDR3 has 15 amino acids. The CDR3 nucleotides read TGCGCCAGCAGCCCAAGTTCTAAGAGCTCCTACGAGCAGTACTTC. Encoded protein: CASSPSSKSSYEQYF.

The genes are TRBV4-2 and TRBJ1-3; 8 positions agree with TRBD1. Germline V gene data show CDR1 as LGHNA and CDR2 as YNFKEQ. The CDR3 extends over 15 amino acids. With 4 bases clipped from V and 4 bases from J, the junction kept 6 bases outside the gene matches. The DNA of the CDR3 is TGTGCCAGCAGCCCCTGGACAGGGCGGGGAAACACCATATATTTT. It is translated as CASSPWTGRGNTIYF.